Given below is one TCR beta chain in context. Produced via immunoSEQ multiplex PCR; TCRdb's table is partial and in-frame only. Among 70,000 or so clones listed, nearly 99% were seen once. This record belongs to a study of technical replicates of blood from several donors. This receptor was identified in a human donor in good health. The sequencing sample was made of T cells isolated from PBMCs.

The CDR3 nucleotides read TGTGCCAGTAGTATTAGGGACAGCGGGCGGGAGGTTACGCAGTATTTT. Translated, it gives CASSIRDSGREVTQYF. The V and J genes are TRBV19 and TRBJ2-3, with D possibly matching TRBD2 (8 bases). Germline CDR1 is LNHDA and CDR2 is SQIVND (reference sequence). This CDR3 has 16 amino acids. The ends were cut back, 3 bases at V and 8 bases at J, with 21 bases in the middle.